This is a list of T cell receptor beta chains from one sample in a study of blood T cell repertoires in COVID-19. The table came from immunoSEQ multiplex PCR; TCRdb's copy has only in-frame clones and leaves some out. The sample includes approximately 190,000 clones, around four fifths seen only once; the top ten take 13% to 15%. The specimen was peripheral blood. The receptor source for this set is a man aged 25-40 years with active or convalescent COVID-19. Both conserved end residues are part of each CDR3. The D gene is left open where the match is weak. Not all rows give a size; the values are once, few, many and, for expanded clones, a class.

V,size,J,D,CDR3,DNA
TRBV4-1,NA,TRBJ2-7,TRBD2,CASSQAGLAGRRGSSYEQYF,TGCGCCAGCAGCCAAGCGGGTCTAGCGGGCCGCCGGGGGAGCTCCTACGAGCAGTACTTC
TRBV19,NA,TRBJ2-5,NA,CASSTVGGRETQYF,TGTGCCAGTAGTACCGTCGGGGGACGGGAGACCCAGTACTTC
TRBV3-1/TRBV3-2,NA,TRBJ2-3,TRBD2,CASSQGGGRTDTQYF,TGTGCCAGCAGCCAAGGGGGGGGACGCACAGATACGCAGTATTTT
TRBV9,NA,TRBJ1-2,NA,CASSVVQGGDYGYTF,TGTGCCAGCAGCGTAGTTCAGGGTGGAGACTATGGCTACACCTTC
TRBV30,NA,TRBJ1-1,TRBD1,CAWGRQGDEAFF,TGTGCCTGGGGACGGCAGGGGGATGAGGCTTTCTTT
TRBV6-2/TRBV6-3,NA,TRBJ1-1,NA,CASSYSSYQVYTEAFF,TGTGCCAGCAGTTACTCGAGTTATCAGGTCTACACTGAAGCTTTCTTT
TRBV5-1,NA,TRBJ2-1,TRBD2,CASTTSPFLAGGATNEQFF,TGCGCCAGCACCACTTCGCCTTTTTTAGCGGGGGGGGCAACCAATGAGCAGTTCTTC
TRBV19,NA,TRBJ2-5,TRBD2,CASSIDASGVQETQYF,TGTGCCAGTAGTATAGACGCTAGCGGGGTTCAAGAGACCCAGTACTTC
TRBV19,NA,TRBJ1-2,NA,CASRDRSYGYTF,TGTGCCAGTAGGGACAGAAGCTATGGCTACACCTTC
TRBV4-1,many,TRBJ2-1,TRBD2,CASSQRTSGGYNEQFF,TGCGCCAGCAGCCAAAGGACTAGCGGGGGGTACAATGAGCAGTTCTTC
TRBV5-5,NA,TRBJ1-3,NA,CASSRDSSGNTIYF,TGTGCCAGCAGCCGTGATAGCTCTGGAAACACCATATATTTT
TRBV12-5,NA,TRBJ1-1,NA,CASGLVVSRNTEAFF,TGTGCTAGTGGTTTGGTCGTTAGCCGGAACACTGAAGCTTTCTTT
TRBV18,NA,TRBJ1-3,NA,CASSATGLSSGNTIYF,TGTGCCAGCTCAGCGACAGGTTTAAGCTCTGGAAACACCATATATTTT
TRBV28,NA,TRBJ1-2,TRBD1,CASNAPGQGQADGYTF,TGTGCCAGCAATGCGCCCGGACAGGGGCAAGCTGATGGCTACACCTTC
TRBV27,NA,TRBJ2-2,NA,CASSLWTSTGELFF,TGTGCCAGCAGTTTATGGACAAGCACCGGGGAGCTGTTTTTT
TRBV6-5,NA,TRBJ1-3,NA,CASSYFQPRAGNTIYF,TGTGCCAGCAGTTACTTTCAACCGCGGGCTGGAAACACCATATATTTT
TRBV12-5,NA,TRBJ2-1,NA,CASGPGTPQSYNEQFF,TGTGCTAGTGGTCCCGGGACTCCCCAATCCTACAATGAGCAGTTCTTC
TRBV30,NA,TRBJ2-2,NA,CAWNSDSANTGELFF,TGTGCCTGGAATTCCGACAGCGCGAACACCGGGGAGCTGTTTTTT
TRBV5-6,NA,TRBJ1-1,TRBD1,CASSVGQRNTEAFF,TGTGCCAGCAGCGTGGGACAGAGGAACACTGAAGCTTTCTTT
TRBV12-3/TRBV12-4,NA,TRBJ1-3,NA,CASSSQGRNTIYF,TGTGCCAGCAGCTCTCAGGGGAGAAACACCATATATTTT
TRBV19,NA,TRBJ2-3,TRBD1,CASSTTGWTDTQYF,TGTGCCAGTAGTACGACAGGGTGGACAGATACGCAGTATTTT
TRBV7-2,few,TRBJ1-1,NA,CASSLGRSNTEAFF,TGTGCCAGCAGCTTGGGCCGGTCGAACACTGAAGCTTTCTTT
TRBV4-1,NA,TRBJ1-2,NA,CASSHTTGPMGYGYTF,TGCGCCAGCAGCCATACCACAGGCCCGATGGGCTATGGCTACACCTTC
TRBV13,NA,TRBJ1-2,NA,CASSLGAPNYGYTF,TGTGCCAGCAGCTTAGGAGCCCCAAACTATGGCTACACCTTC